One sample yielded the 25 T cell receptor beta chains listed below, sequenced in a study of CD8 T cells in Susac syndrome. When the RNA was reverse transcribed, random hexamers were used with an input of roughly 0.5 to 1 ug. TCRdb used MiXCR to reprocess the immunoSEQ multiplex PCR reads, holding one entry per CDR3 protein. The sample lists about 180,000 distinct CDR3 sequences, approximately 96% occurring once. Sequenced sample: CD4+ T cells from PBMCs. The source is a human donor with multiple sclerosis.

This clonotype is a singleton in its sample. The chain couples TRBV30 to TRBJ2-5; the D is unclear. V lost 3 bases and J lost 2, with 13 bases in between. This CDR3 comprises 14 residues. Germline V gene data show CDR1 as GTSNPN and CDR2 as SVGIG (reference sequence). The CDR3 DNA is TGTGCCTGGAGAAAGTGGGAAGGACAAGAGACCCAGTACTTC. This translates into CAWRKWEGQETQYF.

V usage is TRBV30 and J usage is TRBJ2-5, with 7 bases identical to TRBD1. V lost 2 bases to trimming and J lost 6 bases; unmatched junction nucleotides: 12. The CDR3 loop spans 15 amino acids. CDR1 GTSNPN and CDR2 SVGIG come from the germline V gene (reference sequence). This CDR3 is CAWSLTGETQQTQYF. CDR3 coding DNA: TGTGCCTGGAGTTTAACAGGGGAGACTCAACAGACCCAGTACTTC.

The count of this clonotype is one. The chain links TRBV7-9 to TRBJ2-5; 8 nucleotides align to TRBD1. After removal of 5 bases from V and 1 base from J, the junction contained 0 bases not matched to a gene. The germline CDR1 and CDR2 sequences are SEHNR and FQNEAQ (reference sequence). This CDR3 is built from 13 residues. DNA for the CDR3: TGTGCCAGCAGCACAGGGGGCCAAGAGACCCAGTACTTC. The encoded protein is CASSTGGQETQYF.

The chain recombines TRBV2 with TRBJ2-1; TRBD2 matches at 12 bases. CDR1 SNHLY and CDR2 FYNNEI come from the germline V gene. J was trimmed by 9 bases and V by 5 bases; bases with no gene match: 5. This CDR3 is built from 14 residues. CDR3 loop: CASSLAGGNVEQFF. In DNA form, the CDR3 reads TGTGCCAGCAGTCTAGCGGGGGGGAACGTTGAGCAGTTCTTC.

The CDR3 nucleotides read TGTGCCAGCTCACCGGCGGGGGACACTGAAGCTTTCTTT. The encoded protein is CASSPAGDTEAFF. The V and J genes are TRBV18 and TRBJ1-1; a possible D gene is TRBD1 (5 bases). Germline V gene sequence: CDR1 KGHSH, CDR2 LQKENI. The V gene lost 3 bases and the J gene lost 3 bases, with 8 bases spanning the gap. This CDR3 has 13 residues.

This chain joins TRBV20-1 and TRBJ2-3; D may be TRBD2 (6 bases). The CDR3 spans 15 residues. Between the trimmed V and J ends, which lost 6 bases and 2 bases, there was a span of 18 bases. From germline, CDR1 is DFQATT and CDR2 SNEGSKA (reference sequence). The CDR3 is CSAWGDSAATDTQYF. DNA for the CDR3: TGCAGTGCCTGGGGGGATTCAGCCGCCACAGATACGCAGTATTTT.

The gene calls are TRBV29-1 and TRBJ2-7; D might be TRBD1 (5 bases). CDR3 length: 13 amino acids. Germline-derived CDR1 and CDR2 are SQVTM and ANQGSEA. Trimming removed 6 bases from V and 3 bases from J, with 15 bases in between. The CDR3, as DNA: TGCAGCGTGGGTTATCACAGGAGCTACGAGCAGTACTTC. This codes for CSVGYHRSYEQYF.

The rearrangement joins TRBV7-9 to TRBJ1-2; D perhaps matches TRBD1 (5 bases). The CDR3 consists of 13 residues. The V end was cut by 8 bases, the J end by 6 bases, with 16 bases between. The V gene's germline CDR1 is SEHNR and CDR2 FQNEAQ (reference sequence). The CDR3: CASRRGDSHGYTF. CDR3 DNA sequence: TGTGCCAGCCGGCGGGGGGACTCCCATGGCTACACCTTC.

V and J are TRBV4-1 and TRBJ1-1; 7 nucleotides line up with TRBD1. The CDR3 is made up of 13 amino acids. V lost 0 bases and J lost 9; bases outside the gene matches: 4. Germline-derived CDR1 and CDR2 are MGHRA and YSYEKL. The chain's CDR3 is CASSQEGQDQAFF. CDR3 in DNA: TGCGCCAGCAGCCAAGAAGGACAGGATCAAGCTTTCTTT.

The chain joins TRBV25-1 to TRBJ1-2; 7 nucleotides align to TRBD1. CDR1 is MGHDK, CDR2 SYGVNS, per germline. The V and J ends lost 8 bases and 5 bases, in that order; junction bases with no gene match: 8. The CDR3 length is 13 residues. In nucleotides, the CDR3 is TGTGCCAGCCGAGGACAGGAGAGATATGGCTACACCTTC. Residues: CASRGQERYGYTF.

The chain recombines TRBV5-1 with TRBJ2-3; tentatively, D is TRBD1 or TRBD2 (5 bases each). The CDR3 has 16 residues. The V gene's germline CDR1 is SGHRS and CDR2 YFSETQ. The germline V and J ends were trimmed by 1 base and 4 bases, with 16 bases remaining between them. CDR3: CASSLNGATPSDTQYF. Written as DNA, the CDR3 is TGCGCCAGCAGCTTGAACGGGGCCACCCCCTCAGATACGCAGTATTTT.

The CDR3 nucleotides are TGTGCCAGCTCACCGAAGGCTTTGGGCACCGGGGAGCTGTTTTTT. This encodes CASSPKALGTGELFF. This chain joins TRBV18 and TRBJ2-2; D remains unclear. CDR1 is KGHSH, CDR2 LQKENI, per germline. Trimming stripped 3 bases from V and 4 bases from J, with 12 bases between. The CDR3 loop spans 15 amino acids.

This clonotype was observed a handful of times. The CDR3 region is CASSYSDTADTQYF. CDR3 sequence (DNA): TGTGCCAGCAGTTACTCGGACACTGCAGATACGCAGTATTTT. This chain links TRBV6-6 with TRBJ2-3, with D maybe TRBD1 (5 bases). This CDR3 contains 14 residues. Germline assignment: CDR1 MNHNY and CDR2 SVGAGI (reference sequence). With 0 bases removed from V and 4 bases from J, the gap between germline ends came to 8 bases.

The gene calls are TRBV29-1 and TRBJ2-3; TRBD2 aligns across 15 bases. V lost 6 bases, J lost 0 bases, and 7 bases stayed unmatched. The CDR3 runs 17 residues. Germline assignment: CDR1 SQVTM and CDR2 ANQGSEA. The CDR3 here is CSVLGLAGGPSTDTQYF. The CDR3 DNA follows: TGCAGCGTACTCGGACTAGCGGGGGGGCCGAGCACAGATACGCAGTATTTT.

This clonotype was recorded once. The chain links TRBV7-8 to TRBJ1-5; tentative D call: TRBD1 (5 bases). The germline V gene has CDR1 SGHVS and CDR2 FQNEAQ. CDR3 length equals 15 residues. V was pared by 4 bases and J by 6 bases, with 16 bases between. CDR3 sequence reads: CASSSPRGVGQPQHF. The CDR3 region has the DNA TGTGCCAGCAGCTCGCCCCGGGGGGTCGGTCAGCCCCAGCATTTT.

The rearrangement links TRBV7-2 to TRBJ2-7, with D possibly TRBD1 on 5 matching bases. Per germline, CDR1 SGHTA and CDR2 FQGNSA. The V gene lost 5 bases and the J gene lost 0 bases, with 11 bases spanning the gap. The CDR3 is 14 amino acids. CDR3 sequence: CASSVDSSSYEQYF. CDR3 in DNA: TGTGCCAGCAGCGTCGACAGTTCCTCCTACGAGCAGTACTTC.

This chain connects TRBV27 to TRBJ2-7, with 7 positions matching TRBD1. With 2 bases clipped from V and 1 base from J, the junction kept 5 bases outside the gene matches. The CDR3 has 15 amino acids. Germline V CDR1 and CDR2: MNHEY, SMNVEV (reference sequence). The DNA of the CDR3 is TGTGCCAGCAGTTTAAGGACAGGTCCTTCCTACGAGCAGTACTTC. The encoded protein is CASSLRTGPSYEQYF.

The rearrangement links TRBV20-1 to TRBJ1-5; D not resolved. This CDR3 is 13 amino acids long. Germline V gives CDR1 DFQATT, CDR2 SNEGSKA (reference sequence). V lost 3 bases and J 1 base, leaving 7 bases between the germline ends. The CDR3 protein is CSASSRSNQPQHF. CDR3 nucleotides: TGCAGTGCTAGTTCCAGGAGCAATCAGCCCCAGCATTTT.

The chain employs TRBV12-3 or TRBV12-4 and TRBJ2-7; the D is unclear. Between the trimmed V and J ends, which lost 7 bases and 4 bases, there was a span of 14 bases. This CDR3 has 13 amino acids. CDR3 DNA sequence: TGTGCCAGCACCTCAGAACAGATTTACGAGCAGTACTTC. It yields the protein CASTSEQIYEQYF.

V gene TRBV20-1 combines with J gene TRBJ2-3; no definite D call. V dropped 6 bases and J dropped 2 bases, with 18 bases sitting between them. CDR1 is DFQATT, CDR2 SNEGSKA, per germline (reference sequence). This CDR3 has 15 amino acids. The CDR3 DNA sequence: TGCAGTGCATCCCCGCTTAAGGGCCTCACAGATACGCAGTATTTT. Translation: CSASPLKGLTDTQYF.

The rearrangement links TRBV30 to TRBJ1-1; 7 nucleotides line up with TRBD1. This CDR3 has 15 amino acids. CDR1 and CDR2 (germline): GTSNPN, SVGIG (reference sequence). Germline trimming cut 1 base from V and 5 bases from J; bases unmatched to any gene: 10. The CDR3 protein is CAWSEKGGFGTEAFF. The DNA of the CDR3 is TGTGCCTGGAGTGAAAAAGGGGGCTTTGGAACTGAAGCTTTCTTT. Variable domain in full (rest from reference TRBV30 and TRBJ1-1): SQTIHQWPATLVQPVGSPLSLECTVEGTSNPNLYWYRQAAGRGLQLLFYSVGIGQISSEVPQNLSASRPQDRQFILSSKKLLLSDSGFYLCAWSEKGGFGTEAFFGQGTRLTVV.

The chain recombines TRBV18 with TRBJ2-5; 9 positions match TRBD1. The CDR3 length is 15 residues. J gave up 3 bases and V 4 bases, and 6 bases lay outside the gene matches. CDR1 KGHSH and CDR2 LQKENI come from the germline V gene. The CDR3 nucleotides are TGTGCCAGCTCACTCATCTGGGACAGGGAAGAGACCCAGTACTTC. Protein product: CASSLIWDREETQYF.

The chain combines TRBV7-9 with TRBJ1-4, with D maybe TRBD1 (5 bases). Germline V gives CDR1 SEHNR, CDR2 FQNEAQ (reference sequence). V was trimmed by 4 bases and J by 3 bases, leaving 9 bases between them. The CDR3 has 14 amino acids. Written as DNA, the CDR3 is TGTGCCAGCAGCTGGGGGTTCCCTAATGAAAAACTGTTTTTT. It specifies CASSWGFPNEKLFF.

The rearrangement links TRBV30 to TRBJ2-5; D perhaps matches TRBD2 (5 bases). The CDR3 sequence is 15 residues long. Germline CDR1 is GTSNPN and CDR2 is SVGIG (reference sequence). The V gene lost 0 bases and the J gene lost 1 base, with 12 bases spanning the gap. The DNA for the CDR3 is TGTGCCTGGAGTGTTGGATTTGGAGGCCAAGAGACCCAGTACTTC. The encoded protein is CAWSVGFGGQETQYF.

The DNA of the CDR3 is TGTGCCAGCAGTCGGTACGGCGGGGAGCTGTTTTTT. Its protein is CASSRYGGELFF. This rearrangement joins TRBV7-2 to TRBJ2-2; no firm D call. CDR1 is SGHTA and CDR2 is FQGNSA in the germline V gene. This CDR3 contains 12 residues. Trimming removed 6 bases at V and 7 bases at J, with 9 bases between.